The TCR beta chain under discussion was sequenced for a study of Graves' ophthalmopathy and Graves' hyperthyroidism. The authors amplified TCR beta CDR3 regions, and they did so from RNA transcripts for repertoire sequencing. Second-round multiplex PCR came after a first-round RT-PCR that employed HTBI primers. TCRdb reprocessed the multiplex PCR reads with MiXCR, giving one entry per CDR3 protein. This sample has some 390,000 distinct CDR3 sequences, with around 17% found just once. This clonotype was recorded many times. PBMCs were density-gradient isolated from approximately 9.8 ml fresh blood. The sequence was collected from a woman aged 18-29 years with Graves' ophthalmopathy. Specimen: peripheral blood.

The CDR3 spells CASSYLGALADQETQYF. CDR3 in DNA: TGTGCCAGCAGTTATCTGGGGGCATTAGCGGATCAAGAGACCCAGTACTTC. The rearrangement uses TRBV2 and TRBJ2-5, with D possibly called TRBD1 or TRBD2 (6 bases each). The germline V gene has CDR1 SNHLY and CDR2 FYNNEI. The CDR3 runs to 17 residues. With 5 bases removed from V and 2 bases from J, the gap between germline ends came to 21 bases.